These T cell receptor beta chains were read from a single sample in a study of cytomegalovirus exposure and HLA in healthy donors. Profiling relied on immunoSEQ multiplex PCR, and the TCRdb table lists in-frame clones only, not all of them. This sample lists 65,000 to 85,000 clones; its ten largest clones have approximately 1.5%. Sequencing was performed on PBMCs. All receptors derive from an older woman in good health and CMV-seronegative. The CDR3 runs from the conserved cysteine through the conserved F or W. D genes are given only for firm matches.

TGTGCCAGCGGCAAGTGGGGACAGGGTGCGAACACCATATATTTT,CASGKWGQGANTIYF,TRBJ1-3,TRBV6-5,TRBD1
TGTGCCAGCAGCGTCCAGGGGACGGGTAATGAAAAACTGTTTTTT,CASSVQGTGNEKLFF,TRBJ1-4,TRBV11-2,-
TGTGCCAGCACAGGGACTAGCGGGTTCACCGGGGAGCTGTTTTTT,CASTGTSGFTGELFF,TRBJ2-2,TRBV6-1,TRBD2
TGTGCCAGCAGAGAGGACAGGGGCATTGAAGCTTTCTTT,CASREDRGIEAFF,TRBJ1-1,TRBV11-2,TRBD1
TGTGCCAGCAGTGAGCCAGGGGGGATACGATATAGCAATCAGCCCCAGCATTTT,CASSEPGGIRYSNQPQHF,TRBJ1-5,TRBV2,TRBD1
TGTGCCAGCAGGCGGTACAATGAGCAGTTCTTC,CASRRYNEQFF,TRBJ2-1,TRBV6-5,-
TGTGCCAGCAGTTTATCGGGATGGGAGGGGGTAAGAACTGAAGCTTTCTTT,CASSLSGWEGVRTEAFF,TRBJ1-1,TRBV28,-
TGCGCCACCCGAGAGACTACGGCGAAGGGGGAGCAGTACTTC,CATRETTAKGEQYF,TRBJ2-5,TRBV10-2,-
TGTGCCAGCTCACCGGGGACTGAATCCTACAATGAGCAGTTCTTC,CASSPGTESYNEQFF,TRBJ2-1,TRBV18,-
TGCGCCAGCAGCTTGGGGGCTAGCGCTAATGAGCAGTTCTTC,CASSLGASANEQFF,TRBJ2-1,TRBV5-1,-
TGTGCCGAACAAGAAGGGGGGGCTGAAGCTTTCTTT,CAEQEGGAEAFF,TRBJ1-1,TRBV28,-
TGTGCCAGCGGGAAGACTAGCGGGAGTGTCGGGGAGCTGTTTTTT,CASGKTSGSVGELFF,TRBJ2-2,TRBV2,TRBD2
TGTGCCAGCAGTTATGGGGACAGGGGCTCCTACGAGCAGTACTTC,CASSYGDRGSYEQYF,TRBJ2-7,TRBV6-5,TRBD1
TGTGCCAGTAGCCGGCCGGGACAGGGACGGACTGAAGCTTTCTTT,CASSRPGQGRTEAFF,TRBJ1-1,TRBV19,TRBD1
TGTGCCAGCAGTTCCTCAGCGGGAGAGCGACATACGCAGTATTTT,CASSSSAGERHTQYF,TRBJ2-3,TRBV28,TRBD2
TGTGCCAGCAGCAAGGGACTAGCGACAGATACGCAGTATTTT,CASSKGLATDTQYF,TRBJ2-3,TRBV7-9,TRBD2
TGTGCCAGCTCACCAGGACAGGATCCCTACGAGCAGTACTTC,CASSPGQDPYEQYF,TRBJ2-7,TRBV18,TRBD1
TGTGCCAGCAGGACCGTCGGGGGGAAAAACATTCAGTACTTC,CASRTVGGKNIQYF,TRBJ2-4,TRBV2,TRBD2
TGTGCTAGTGGTTTGATGGGACAGGTACCGAACACTGAAGCTTTCTTT,CASGLMGQVPNTEAFF,TRBJ1-1,TRBV12-5,TRBD1
TGTGCCAGCAGCCGGGACTCTGATGAGCAGTTCTTC,CASSRDSDEQFF,TRBJ2-1,TRBV4-2,-
TGTGCCAGTAGCGCCCTGGGGAGCGGTGGCTACACCTTC,CASSALGSGGYTF,TRBJ1-2,TRBV19,-
TGTGCCAGCAGCTCCGACATGACAGGGAACTATGGCTACACCTTC,CASSSDMTGNYGYTF,TRBJ1-2,TRBV7-2,TRBD1
TGTGCCAGCAGTGAATTGCGGGATTCAGGCGGCTACACCTTC,CASSELRDSGGYTF,TRBJ1-2,TRBV2,-
TGTGCCAGCAGTCCCACGGGACAGGGGAACGCGGTATCCTACGAGCAGTACTTC,CASSPTGQGNAVSYEQYF,TRBJ2-7,TRBV28,TRBD1
TGTGCCAGCAGTCGTAGCTGGAGGGAGACCCAGTACTTC,CASSRSWRETQYF,TRBJ2-5,TRBV28,-
TGTGCCAGCAGCTTGCGGGACAGGAGCACAGATACGCAGTATTTT,CASSLRDRSTDTQYF,TRBJ2-3,TRBV5-8,TRBD1
TGCGCCAGCACCCTTGGGATGGGGGGCTACGAGCAGTACTTC,CASTLGMGGYEQYF,TRBJ2-7,TRBV10-2,-
TGTGCCAGTAGTTCGGGGACTAGTATAGGGGAGCTGTTTTTT,CASSSGTSIGELFF,TRBJ2-2,TRBV19,TRBD2
TGTGCCTCTCGACAGGCCAACTGCTACGAGCAGTACTTC,CASRQANCYEQYF,TRBJ2-7,TRBV7-9,-
TGTGCCAGCAGAGATAGGAACACTGAAGCTTTCTTT,CASRDRNTEAFF,TRBJ1-1,TRBV6-5,-
TGTGCCAGCAGCTTGGGCGGGGTTTATAGCAATCAGCCCCAGCATTTT,CASSLGGVYSNQPQHF,TRBJ1-5,TRBV5-6,-
TGTGCCAGTAGCTGGCAGGCAACTTCCTACGAGCAGTACTTC,CASSWQATSYEQYF,TRBJ2-7,TRBV19,-
TGTGCCAGCAGTAACGGACAGTATGGCTACACCTTC,CASSNGQYGYTF,TRBJ1-2,TRBV6-1,-
TGTGCCAGCAGCTTAGGACAGGGGAACACCGGGGAGCTGTTTTTT,CASSLGQGNTGELFF,TRBJ2-2,TRBV5-8,TRBD1
TGCAGCGTTGCAAAAGGGGCAGATTTTGGAAACACCATATATTTT,CSVAKGADFGNTIYF,TRBJ1-3,TRBV29-1,-
TGTGCCAGCAGCTTCAGGGAGGACGAGCAGTACTTC,CASSFREDEQYF,TRBJ2-7,TRBV7-2,-
TGTGCCAGCAGCCTATCCCAGGGGGCCGACTCCTACGAGCAGTACTTC,CASSLSQGADSYEQYF,TRBJ2-7,TRBV28,TRBD1
TGTGCCAGCTCACCGTCTAGAGGCGAGGAGCAGTACTTC,CASSPSRGEEQYF,TRBJ2-5,TRBV18,-
TGTGCCAGCAGCGTACCGGGACTAGCGGGAGAGCAGTACTTC,CASSVPGLAGEQYF,TRBJ2-7,TRBV7-2,TRBD2
TGCGCCAGCAGCCAAGTCACAGGGGGCGGGAACACTGAAGCTTTCTTT,CASSQVTGGGNTEAFF,TRBJ1-1,TRBV4-1,TRBD1
TGTGCCAGCAGAGGGACAGGAGGACTTGAAGCTTTCTTT,CASRGTGGLEAFF,TRBJ1-1,TRBV6-4,TRBD1
TGTGCCAGCAGCGCCGGTAGCGGGAGGGCGCCGAGGTACGAGCAGTACTTC,CASSAGSGRAPRYEQYF,TRBJ2-7,TRBV2,TRBD2
TGTGCCAGCAGTGAACAGGGCCTGAGTAGTTTTGGCTACACCTTC,CASSEQGLSSFGYTF,TRBJ1-2,TRBV6-1,-
TGTGCCAGCAGTTCCAACCTAGCGGGTCACTACAATGAGCAGTTCTTC,CASSSNLAGHYNEQFF,TRBJ2-1,TRBV27,TRBD2
TGTGCCACCGAAACCCCTATCTATGGCTACACCTTC,CATETPIYGYTF,TRBJ1-2,TRBV28,-
TGTGCTAGCAGCTTAAGATATCCAGGGCCGACTGGAAACACCATATATTTT,CASSLRYPGPTGNTIYF,TRBJ1-3,TRBV7-7,-
TGTGCCAGCTCACAGACCGGGGATCAGCCCCAGCATTTT,CASSQTGDQPQHF,TRBJ1-5,TRBV18,-
TGTGCCAGCAGTGAAGCGGGAGCGGGAGTCGGTGAGCAGTTCTTC,CASSEAGAGVGEQFF,TRBJ2-1,TRBV6-1,TRBD2
TGTGCCAGCAGCTTCAGGGGTAGGAATGAAAAACTGTTTTTT,CASSFRGRNEKLFF,TRBJ1-4,TRBV11-2,-
TGTGCCAGCAGATTACAGGAGGGACAGAGATATCAGCCCCAGCATTTT,CASRLQEGQRYQPQHF,TRBJ1-5,TRBV6-6,TRBD1
TGTGCCAGCAGTCCGCCCGGGACAGGGTCCTACAATGAGCAGTTCTTC,CASSPPGTGSYNEQFF,TRBJ2-1,TRBV6-6,TRBD1